Included here is one T cell receptor (beta chain) sequence, with context. As yet, its antigen is unknown. This clone may be a read error of a much larger clone one base away. This specimen belongs to a study of T cells in Graves' hyperthyroidism and ophthalmopathy. The TCR beta CDR3 regions underwent amplification using RNA transcripts as the source. Initially, a first-round RT-PCR of the TCR CDR3 employed the HTBI primer set. TCRdb fed the multiplex PCR reads into MiXCR, producing one record per CDR3 protein. Of 450,000 to 650,000 distinct CDR3 sequences in the sample, roughly 18% were seen once. Study findings and constraints: From stable hyperthyroidism, ophthalmopathy was separated by a 13 V-J model. Most thyroid-expanded clonotypes above 0.001 were also found in blood.

CDR1 and CDR2 (germline): SGHAT, FQNNGV. There are 15 residues in the CDR3. The TCR comes from a woman aged 18-29 years with Graves' ophthalmopathy. V is TRBV11-2 and J is TRBJ2-7; possibly TRBD2 for D (6 bases). Sequencing used blood. CDR3 nucleotide sequence: TGTACCAGCAGCTTCGCCGGGAGTGGGTCCTACGAGCAGTACTTC. This sequence encodes CTSSFAGSGSYEQYF.